This entry is about one TCR beta chain. The record originates from a study of cytomegalovirus exposure and HLA in healthy donors. Both 60 Vbeta primers and 13 Jbeta primers went into the PCR. Method: immunoSEQ multiplex PCR; TCRdb's copy keeps in-frame clones and lacks some. The table includes approximately 120,000 clones, roughly 78% detected once. The V end was cut by 2 bases, the J end by 6 bases, with 10 bases between. The CDR3 covers 13 residues. In germline, CDR1 is SGHTS, CDR2 YDEGEE. Sequencing used PBMCs. The chain employs TRBV5-8 and TRBJ2-3; maybe TRBD2 (5 bases). This clonotype was sampled from a man younger than 40 in good health and CMV-seropositive. The CDR3: CASSLRGTDTQYF. The CDR3 DNA follows: TGTGCCAGCAGCTTACGGGGTACCGATACGCAGTATTTT.